This TCR beta chain derives from a study of blood T cells in healthy people across ages. Overall study context: T cells yielded about one barcoded beta molecule per two cells through template switching. General study points: Older age coincided with a roughly linear decline in TCR beta diversity per million T cells.

Total RNA extraction produced at least 5.5 micrograms (per sample) for the study. A sample-barcoded 5' primer and a J-beta primer mix were used in a second PCR of roughly 6 to 11 cycles. Each CDR3 protein gets one entry after TCRdb re-called the 5' RACE reads with MiXCR. The top ten hold 7% to 9.5% of the sample, which has around 1.5 million distinct CDR3 sequences, about 40% seen once. This clonotype has more than one count but fewer than ten. Its antigen is undetermined. This CDR3 is built from 12 residues. CDR1 is SEHNR and CDR2 is FQNEAQ in the germline V gene (reference sequence). The sequence was obtained from a woman aged 18-29 years in good health. The genes are TRBV7-9 and TRBJ2-4; D possibly corresponds to TRBD2 (5 bases). Judging by the DNA end, TRBJ2-7 fits better; the J call may be wrong. The sequencing input was blood. CDR3 nucleotide sequence: TGTGCCAGCGTCGGGCTAGCAGACGAGCAGTACTTC. Its protein product is CASVGLADEQYF.